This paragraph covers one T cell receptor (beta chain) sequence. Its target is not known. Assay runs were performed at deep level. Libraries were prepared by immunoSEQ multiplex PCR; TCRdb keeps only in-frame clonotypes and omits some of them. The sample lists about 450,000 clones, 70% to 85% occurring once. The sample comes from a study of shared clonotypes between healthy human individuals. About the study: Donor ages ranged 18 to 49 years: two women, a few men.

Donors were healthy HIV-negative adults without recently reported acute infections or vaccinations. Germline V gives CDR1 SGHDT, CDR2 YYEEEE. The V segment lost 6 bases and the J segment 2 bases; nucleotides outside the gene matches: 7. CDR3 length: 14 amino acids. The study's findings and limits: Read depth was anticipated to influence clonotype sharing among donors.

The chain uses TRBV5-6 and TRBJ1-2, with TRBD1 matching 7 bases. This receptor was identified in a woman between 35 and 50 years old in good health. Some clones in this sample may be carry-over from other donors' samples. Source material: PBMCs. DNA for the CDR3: TGTGCCAGCACCCCCGGGACAGTAAACTATGGCTACACCTTC. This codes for CASTPGTVNYGYTF.